This TCR beta chain was captured in a study of stem cell transplantation in POMP-related autoinflammatory disease. TCRdb's table, derived via immunoSEQ multiplex PCR, lists solely in-frame clones and lacks some. The sample carries some 68,000 clones, approximately 91% recorded once. CDR1 is MGHRA and CDR2 is YSYEKL in the germline V gene. The CDR3 runs to 14 residues. The V and J ends lost 3 bases and 4 bases, in that order; junction bases with no gene match: 3. Material: CD4+ T cells from PBMCs, obtained after stem cell transplantation. The receptor was derived from a human patient with POMP-related autoinflammation and immune dysregulation (PRAID). Among the T cells, some may be from the graft donor. The chain recombines TRBV4-1 with TRBJ2-7, with 10 bases matching TRBD2. CDR3 nucleotide sequence: TGCGCCAGCAGCCAGTTAGCGGGAGGATACGAGCAGTACTTC. This gives the protein CASSQLAGGYEQYF.